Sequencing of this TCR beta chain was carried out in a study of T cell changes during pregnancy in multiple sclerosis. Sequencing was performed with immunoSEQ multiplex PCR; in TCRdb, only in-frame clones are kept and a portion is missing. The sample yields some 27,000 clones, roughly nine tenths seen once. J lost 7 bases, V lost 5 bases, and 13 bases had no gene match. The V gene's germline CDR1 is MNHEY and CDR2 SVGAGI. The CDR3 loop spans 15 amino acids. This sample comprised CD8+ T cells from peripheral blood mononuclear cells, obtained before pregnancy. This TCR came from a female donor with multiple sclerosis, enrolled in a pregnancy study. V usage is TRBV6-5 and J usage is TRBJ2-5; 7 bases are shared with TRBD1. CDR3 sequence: CASSLNSRGYGTQYF. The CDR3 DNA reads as TGTGCCAGCAGTCTCAATAGCAGGGGGTATGGGACCCAGTACTTC.